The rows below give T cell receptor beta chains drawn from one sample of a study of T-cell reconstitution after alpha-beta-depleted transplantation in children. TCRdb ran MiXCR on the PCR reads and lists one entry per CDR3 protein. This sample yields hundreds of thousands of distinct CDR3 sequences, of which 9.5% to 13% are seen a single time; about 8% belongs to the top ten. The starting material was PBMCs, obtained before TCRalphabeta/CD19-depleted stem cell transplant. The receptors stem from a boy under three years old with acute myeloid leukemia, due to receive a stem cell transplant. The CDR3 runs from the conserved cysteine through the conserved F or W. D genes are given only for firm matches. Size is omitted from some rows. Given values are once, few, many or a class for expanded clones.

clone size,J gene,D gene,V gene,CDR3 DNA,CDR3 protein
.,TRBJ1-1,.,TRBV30,TGTGCCTGGAGTGTAGGCACTGAAGCTTTCTTT,CAWSVGTEAFF
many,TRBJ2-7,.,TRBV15,TGTGCCACCAGCAGAGATCTAGGGTTGGAGCAGTACTTC,CATSRDLGLEQYF
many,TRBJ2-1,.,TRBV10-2,TGCGCCAGCAGTGAGTTGTCCCCCGCGGGAAACTCCTACAATGAGCAGTTCTTC,CASSELSPAGNSYNEQFF
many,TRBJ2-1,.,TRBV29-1,TGCAGCGTTGAGAGTCCGTTACAGGGTTACAATGAGCAGTTCTTC,CSVESPLQGYNEQFF
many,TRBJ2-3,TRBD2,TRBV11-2,TGTGCCAGCTGGGGAGGGCCCTTTTATACGCAGTATTTT,CASWGGPFYTQYF
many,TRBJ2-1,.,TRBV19,TGTGCCAGTAGTATGGGAGTCAATGAGCAGTTCTTC,CASSMGVNEQFF
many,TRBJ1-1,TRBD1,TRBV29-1,TGCAGCGTTGCCCAACAGGGGACGTTCACTGAAGCTTTCTTT,CSVAQQGTFTEAFF
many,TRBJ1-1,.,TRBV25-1,TGTGCCAGCACACGGGACTCGGGGACTGAAGCTTTCTTT,CASTRDSGTEAFF
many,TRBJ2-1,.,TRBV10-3,TGTGCCATCAGTGGGATCTCCTACAATGAGCAGTTCTTC,CAISGISYNEQFF
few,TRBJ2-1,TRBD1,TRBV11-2,TGTGCCAGCAGCCCCGACAGGGGCAATGAGCAGTTCTTC,CASSPDRGNEQFF
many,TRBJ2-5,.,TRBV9,TGTGCCAGCAGCGTACCTGGGGAGACCCAGTACTTC,CASSVPGETQYF
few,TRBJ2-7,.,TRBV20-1,TGCAGTGCTAGAGATCTCCGGGACTCTCTCTACGAGCAGTACTTC,CSARDLRDSLYEQYF
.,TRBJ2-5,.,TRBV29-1,TGCAGCGTAGAAGAAGGGGTGGACGCAGAGACCCAGTACTTC,CSVEEGVDAETQYF
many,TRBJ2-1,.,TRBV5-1,TGCGCCAGCAGCTTGGCCTTAGCAACTACCCGTAACAATGAGCAGTTCTTC,CASSLALATTRNNEQFF
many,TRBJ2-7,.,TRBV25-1,TGTGCCAGCAGAGGGGGGGGAGCATCCTACGAGCAGTACTTC,CASRGGGASYEQYF
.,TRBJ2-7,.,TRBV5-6,TGTGCCAGCAGCCAGACAGCCACCCTTAACGAGCAGTACTTC,CASSQTATLNEQYF
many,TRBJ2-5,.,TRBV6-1,TGTGCCAGCAGGGGACTTGGGACAAGTGGGACCCAGTACTTC,CASRGLGTSGTQYF
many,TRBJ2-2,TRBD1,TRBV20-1,TGCAGTGCTAGAGATTGGACAGGAGTCGGGGAGCTGTTTTTT,CSARDWTGVGELFF
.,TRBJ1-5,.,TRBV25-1,TGTGCCAGCAGTGACCAGGCCTTCGATCAGCCCCAGCATTTT,CASSDQAFDQPQHF
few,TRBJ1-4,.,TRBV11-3,TGTGCCAGCAGCTCGAGAGCAAGGGGACGGACTAATGAAAAACTGTTTTTT,CASSSRARGRTNEKLFF
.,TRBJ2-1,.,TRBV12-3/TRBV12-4,TGTGCCAGCAGTTTCTCGAGTAGGGCGGTGCATGAGCAGTTCTTC,CASSFSSRAVHEQFF
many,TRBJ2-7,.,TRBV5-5,TGTGCCAGCAGCTTGGAGGTAGCCTACGAGCAGTACTTC,CASSLEVAYEQYF
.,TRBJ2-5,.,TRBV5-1,TGCGCCAGCAGCTCTGCAGGGGCCCTCAAAGAGACCCAGTACTTC,CASSSAGALKETQYF
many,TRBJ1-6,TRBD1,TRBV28,TGTGCCAGCCAGGGGGAGCGCAGCTCACCCCTCCACTTT,CASQGERSSPLHF
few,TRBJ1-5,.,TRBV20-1,TGCAGTGCTAGTGGCTCTGGGGCCAATCAGCCCCAGCATTTT,CSASGSGANQPQHF
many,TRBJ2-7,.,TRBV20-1,TGCAGTGCTAAGGGCACCCTCTCCTACGAGCAGTACTTC,CSAKGTLSYEQYF
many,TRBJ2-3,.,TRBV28,TGTGCCAGCAGGTACAGCACAGATACGCAGTATTTT,CASRYSTDTQYF
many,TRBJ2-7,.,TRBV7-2,TGTGCCAGCAGCTTTACTAGCCTAGGGCCTTACGAGCAGTACTTC,CASSFTSLGPYEQYF
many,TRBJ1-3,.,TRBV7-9,TGTGCCAGCAGCTTTTTCGGAAACACCATATATTTT,CASSFFGNTIYF
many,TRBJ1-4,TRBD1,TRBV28,TGTGCCAGCAGTTGGACAGGGGCAACTAATGAAAAACTGTTTTTT,CASSWTGATNEKLFF
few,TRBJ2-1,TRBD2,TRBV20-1,TGCAGGGGAACTAGCGGGGTCTACAATGAGCAGTTCTTC,CRGTSGVYNEQFF
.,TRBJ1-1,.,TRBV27,TGTGCCAGCAGGCGAGGGGTGAACACTGAAGCTTTCTTT,CASRRGVNTEAFF
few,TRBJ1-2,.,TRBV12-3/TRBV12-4,TGTGCCAGCAGTGTGACCGAGGGGGGCTACACCTTC,CASSVTEGGYTF
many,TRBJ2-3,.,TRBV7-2,TGTGCCAGCAGCTTAGTCCCGCGGGCCCGCACAGATACGCAGTATTTT,CASSLVPRARTDTQYF
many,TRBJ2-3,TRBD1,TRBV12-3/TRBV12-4,TGTGCCAGCAGTTCCCGGGACAGGGGGCCAGATACGCAGTATTTT,CASSSRDRGPDTQYF
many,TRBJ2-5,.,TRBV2,TGTGCCAGCAGTGGGGGATTCGGGGAGACCCAGTACTTC,CASSGGFGETQYF
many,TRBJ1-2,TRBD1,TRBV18,TGTGCCAGCTCACTGGGACAGGAGCTAAACTATGGCTACACCTTC,CASSLGQELNYGYTF
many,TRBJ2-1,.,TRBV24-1,TGTGCCACCAGTACTATAAATGAGCAGTTCTTC,CATSTINEQFF
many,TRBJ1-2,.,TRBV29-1,TGCAGCGTTGAAGGGCTCCGGCAGGGAGGGCTGGGGTATGGCTACACCTTC,CSVEGLRQGGLGYGYTF
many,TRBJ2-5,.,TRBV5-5,TGTGCCAGCAGCTTGTTCATAGACGAAGAGACCCAGTACTTC,CASSLFIDEETQYF